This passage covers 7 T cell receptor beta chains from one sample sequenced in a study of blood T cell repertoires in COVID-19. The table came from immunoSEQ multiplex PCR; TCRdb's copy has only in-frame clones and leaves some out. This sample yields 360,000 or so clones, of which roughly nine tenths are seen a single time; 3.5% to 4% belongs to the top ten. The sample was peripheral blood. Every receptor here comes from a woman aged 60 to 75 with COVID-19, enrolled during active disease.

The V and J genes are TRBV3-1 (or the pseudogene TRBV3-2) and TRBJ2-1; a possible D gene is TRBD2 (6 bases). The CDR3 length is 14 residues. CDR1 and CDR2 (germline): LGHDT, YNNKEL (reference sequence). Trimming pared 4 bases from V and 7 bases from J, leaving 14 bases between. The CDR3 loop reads CASSPGGPVNEQFF. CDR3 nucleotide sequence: TGTGCCAGCAGCCCCGGGGGACCAGTGAATGAGCAGTTCTTC.

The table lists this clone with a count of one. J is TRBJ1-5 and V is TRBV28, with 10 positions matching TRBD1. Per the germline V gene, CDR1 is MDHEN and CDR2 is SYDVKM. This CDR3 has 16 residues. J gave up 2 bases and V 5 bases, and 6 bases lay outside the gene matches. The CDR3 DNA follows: TGTGCCAGCAGTCCCTCCGGGACAGGGGGCAATCAGCCCCAGCATTTT. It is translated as CASSPSGTGGNQPQHF.

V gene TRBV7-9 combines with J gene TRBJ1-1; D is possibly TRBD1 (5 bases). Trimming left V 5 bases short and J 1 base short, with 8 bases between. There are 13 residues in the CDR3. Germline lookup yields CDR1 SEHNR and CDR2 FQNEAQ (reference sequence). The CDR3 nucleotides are TGTGCCAGCAGCCCGGGGGAGAACACTGAAGCTTTCTTT. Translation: CASSPGENTEAFF.

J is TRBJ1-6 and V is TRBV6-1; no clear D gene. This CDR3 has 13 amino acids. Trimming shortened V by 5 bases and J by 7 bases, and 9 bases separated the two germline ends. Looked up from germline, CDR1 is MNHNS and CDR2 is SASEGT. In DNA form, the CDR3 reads TGTGCCAGCAGTTCCGGGAACAATTCACCCCTCCACTTT. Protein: CASSSGNNSPLHF.

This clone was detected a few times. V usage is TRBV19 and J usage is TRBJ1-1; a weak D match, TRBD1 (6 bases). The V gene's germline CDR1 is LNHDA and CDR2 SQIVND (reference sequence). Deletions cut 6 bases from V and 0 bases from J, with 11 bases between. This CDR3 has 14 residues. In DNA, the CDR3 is TGTGCCAGTAGGGACAGTCGGATGAACACTGAAGCTTTCTTT. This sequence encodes CASRDSRMNTEAFF.

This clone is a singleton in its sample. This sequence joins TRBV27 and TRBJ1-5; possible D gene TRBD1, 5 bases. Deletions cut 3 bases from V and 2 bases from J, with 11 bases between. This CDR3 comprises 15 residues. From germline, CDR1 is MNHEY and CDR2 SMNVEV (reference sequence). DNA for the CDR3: TGTGCCAGCAGTTTTCTGTCGGGGGGCAATCAGCCCCAGCATTTT. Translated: CASSFLSGGNQPQHF.

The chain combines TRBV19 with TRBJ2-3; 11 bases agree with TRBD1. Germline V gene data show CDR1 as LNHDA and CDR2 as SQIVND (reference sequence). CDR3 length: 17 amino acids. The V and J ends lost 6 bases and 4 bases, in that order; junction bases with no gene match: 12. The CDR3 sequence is CASSSRYGTGGADTQYF. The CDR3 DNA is TGTGCCAGTAGCTCGCGGTACGGGACAGGGGGAGCAGATACGCAGTATTTT.